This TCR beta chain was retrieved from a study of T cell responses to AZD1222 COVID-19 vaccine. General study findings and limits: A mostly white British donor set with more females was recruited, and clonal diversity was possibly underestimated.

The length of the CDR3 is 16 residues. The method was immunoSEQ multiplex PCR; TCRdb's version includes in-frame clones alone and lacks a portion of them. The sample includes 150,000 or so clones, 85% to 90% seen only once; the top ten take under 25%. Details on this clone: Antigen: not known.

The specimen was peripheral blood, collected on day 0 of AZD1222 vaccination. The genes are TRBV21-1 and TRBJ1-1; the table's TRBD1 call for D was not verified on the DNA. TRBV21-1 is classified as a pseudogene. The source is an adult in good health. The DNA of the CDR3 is TGTGCCAGCAGCATGGGGACAGGGGGCTGGAACACTGAAGCTTTCTTT. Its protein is CASSMGTGGWNTEAFF.